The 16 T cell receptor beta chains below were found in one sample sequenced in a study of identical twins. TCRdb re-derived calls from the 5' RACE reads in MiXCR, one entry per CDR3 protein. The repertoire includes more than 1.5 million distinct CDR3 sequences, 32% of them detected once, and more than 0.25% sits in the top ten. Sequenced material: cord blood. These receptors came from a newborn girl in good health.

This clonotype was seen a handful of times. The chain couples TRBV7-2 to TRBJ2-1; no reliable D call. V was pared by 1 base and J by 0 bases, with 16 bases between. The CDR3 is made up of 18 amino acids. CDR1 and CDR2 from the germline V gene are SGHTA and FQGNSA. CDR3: CASSLVSTLPGSYNEQFF. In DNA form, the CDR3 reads TGTGCCAGCAGCTTAGTATCCACCCTCCCTGGCTCCTACAATGAGCAGTTCTTC.

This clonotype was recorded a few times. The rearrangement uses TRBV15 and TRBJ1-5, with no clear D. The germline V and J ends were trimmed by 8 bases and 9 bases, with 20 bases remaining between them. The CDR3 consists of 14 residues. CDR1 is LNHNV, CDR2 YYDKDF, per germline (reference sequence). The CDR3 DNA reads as TGTGCCACCGAGACCCTACCAGGCTATGTGCCCCAGCATTTT. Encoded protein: CATETLPGYVPQHF.

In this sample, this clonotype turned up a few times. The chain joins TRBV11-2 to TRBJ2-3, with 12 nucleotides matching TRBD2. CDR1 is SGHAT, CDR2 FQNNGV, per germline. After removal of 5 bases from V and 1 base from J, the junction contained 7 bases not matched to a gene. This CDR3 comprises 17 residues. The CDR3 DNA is TGTGCCAGCAGCCACCCAAGGACTAGCGGGGGCACAGATACGCAGTATTTT. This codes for CASSHPRTSGGTDTQYF.

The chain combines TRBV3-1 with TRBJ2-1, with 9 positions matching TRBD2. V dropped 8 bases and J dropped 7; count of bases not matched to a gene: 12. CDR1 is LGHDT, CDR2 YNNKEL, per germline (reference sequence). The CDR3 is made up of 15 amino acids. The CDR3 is CASQFSGGVRNEQFF. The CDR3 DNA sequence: TGTGCCAGCCAGTTTAGCGGGGGCGTCAGGAATGAGCAGTTCTTC.

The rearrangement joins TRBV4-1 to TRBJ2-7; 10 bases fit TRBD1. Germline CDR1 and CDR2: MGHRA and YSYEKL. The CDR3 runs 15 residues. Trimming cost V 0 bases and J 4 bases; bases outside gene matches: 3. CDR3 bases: TGCGCCAGCAGCCAAGATGGGGGACAGGGGTACGAGCAGTACTTC. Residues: CASSQDGGQGYEQYF.

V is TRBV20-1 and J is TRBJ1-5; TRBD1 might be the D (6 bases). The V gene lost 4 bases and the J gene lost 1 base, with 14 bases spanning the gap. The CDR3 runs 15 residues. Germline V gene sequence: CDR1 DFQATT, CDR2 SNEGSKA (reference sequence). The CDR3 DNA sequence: TGCAGTGCTACAGAACAGGGTTTGAGCAATCAGCCCCAGCATTTT. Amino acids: CSATEQGLSNQPQHF.

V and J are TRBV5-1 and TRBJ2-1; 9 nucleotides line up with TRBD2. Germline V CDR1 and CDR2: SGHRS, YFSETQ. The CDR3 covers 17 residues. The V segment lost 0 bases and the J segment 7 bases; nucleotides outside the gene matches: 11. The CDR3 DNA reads TGCGCCAGCAGCTTGGTAGGTAGCGGGAGAAAATCAAATGAGCAGTTCTTC. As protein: CASSLVGSGRKSNEQFF.

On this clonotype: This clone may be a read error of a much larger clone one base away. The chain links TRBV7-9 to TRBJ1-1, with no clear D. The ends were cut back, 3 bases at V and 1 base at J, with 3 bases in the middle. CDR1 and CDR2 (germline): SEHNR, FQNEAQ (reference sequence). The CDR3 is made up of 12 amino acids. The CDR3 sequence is CASSFENTEAFF. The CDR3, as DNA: TGTGCCAGCAGCTTCGAGAACACTGAAGCTTTCTTT.

In nucleotides, the CDR3 is TGTGCCAGCAGCCCAAGTGGCGGGCAAACTTACAATGAGCAGTTCTTC. It is translated as CASSPSGGQTYNEQFF. This chain links TRBV4-2 with TRBJ2-1; D is possibly TRBD2 (5 bases). V shed 4 bases and J shed 4 bases, with 17 bases lying between them. This CDR3 comprises 16 residues. The germline V gene has CDR1 LGHNA and CDR2 YNFKEQ.

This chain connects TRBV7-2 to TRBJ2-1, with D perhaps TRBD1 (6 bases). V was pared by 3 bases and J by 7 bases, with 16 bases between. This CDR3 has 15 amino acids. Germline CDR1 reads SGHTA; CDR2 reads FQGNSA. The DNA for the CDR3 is TGTGCCAGCAGCTTTTCAGGGGCACTCAGGAATGAGCAGTTCTTC. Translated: CASSFSGALRNEQFF.

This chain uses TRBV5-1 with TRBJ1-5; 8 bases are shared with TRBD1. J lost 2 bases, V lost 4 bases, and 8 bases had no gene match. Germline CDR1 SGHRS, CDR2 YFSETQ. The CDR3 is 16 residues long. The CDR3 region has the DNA TGCGCCAGCAGCCCCGAACCGACAGGGGGCAATCAGCCCCAGCATTTT. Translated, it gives CASSPEPTGGNQPQHF.

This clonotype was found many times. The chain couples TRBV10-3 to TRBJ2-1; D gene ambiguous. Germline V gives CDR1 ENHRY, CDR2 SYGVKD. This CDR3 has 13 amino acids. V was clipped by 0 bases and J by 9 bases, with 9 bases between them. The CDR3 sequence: CAISESGGGEQFF. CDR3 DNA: TGTGCCATCAGTGAGTCTGGTGGTGGTGAGCAGTTCTTC.

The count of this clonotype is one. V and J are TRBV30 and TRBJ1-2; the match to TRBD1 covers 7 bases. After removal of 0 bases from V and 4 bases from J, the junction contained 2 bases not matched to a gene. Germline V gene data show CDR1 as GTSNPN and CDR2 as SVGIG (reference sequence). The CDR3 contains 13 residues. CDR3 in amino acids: CAWSVGGAYGYTF. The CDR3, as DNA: TGTGCCTGGAGTGTAGGGGGCGCCTATGGCTACACCTTC.

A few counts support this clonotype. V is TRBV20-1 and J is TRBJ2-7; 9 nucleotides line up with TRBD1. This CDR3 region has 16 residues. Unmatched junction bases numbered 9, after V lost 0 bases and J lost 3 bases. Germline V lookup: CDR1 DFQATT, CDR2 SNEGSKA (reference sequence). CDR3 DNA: TGCAGTGCTAGAGACCTGCCGGGACAGGGACTCTACGAGCAGTACTTC. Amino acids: CSARDLPGQGLYEQYF.

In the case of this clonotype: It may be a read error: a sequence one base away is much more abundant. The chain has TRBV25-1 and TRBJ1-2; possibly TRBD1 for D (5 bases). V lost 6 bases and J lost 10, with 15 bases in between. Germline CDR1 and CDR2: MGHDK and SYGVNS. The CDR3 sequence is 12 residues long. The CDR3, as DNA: TGTGCCAGCAGGGGGCCAGCTATTGACTACACCTTC. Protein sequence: CASRGPAIDYTF.

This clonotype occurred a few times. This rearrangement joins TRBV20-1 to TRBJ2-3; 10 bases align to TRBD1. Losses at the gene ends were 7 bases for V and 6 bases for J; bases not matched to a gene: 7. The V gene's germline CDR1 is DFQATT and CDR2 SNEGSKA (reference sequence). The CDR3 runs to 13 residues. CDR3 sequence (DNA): TGCAGTGTCCCGACAGGGGGCAGGGATACGCAGTATTTT. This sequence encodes CSVPTGGRDTQYF.